These T cell receptor beta chains were read from a single sample in a study of shared clonotypes between healthy human individuals. Sequencing used immunoSEQ multiplex PCR; TCRdb keeps in-frame clones, though not all of them. The sample includes roughly 2.2 million clones, 85% to 95% of them seen just once. The sequenced sample consisted of naive CD4+ T cells from PBMCs. The origin of the receptors is a man between 18 and 29 years old in good health. Some clones in this sample may be carry-over from other donors' samples. The CDR3 runs from the conserved cysteine through the conserved F or W. A D gene is named only where the DNA matches it firmly. Expanded clones are given a class, and other clones once, few, many or no size at all.

d_call: .; j_call: TRBJ1-4; clone_size: .; v_call: TRBV19; cdr3_length: 16; cdr3_nt: TGTGCCAGTAGTGTCCATGGTAGTGACGTCAGGCAAAAACTGTTTTTT; cdr3_aa: CASSVHGSDVRQKLFF
d_call: .; j_call: TRBJ2-3; clone_size: .; v_call: TRBV6-5; cdr3_length: 13; cdr3_nt: TGTGCCAGCAGGGACATAGATGCAGATACGCAGTATTTT; cdr3_aa: CASRDIDADTQYF
d_call: TRBD2; j_call: TRBJ2-1; clone_size: .; v_call: TRBV9; cdr3_length: 14; cdr3_nt: TGTGCCAGCAGCGTAGAGGGAGGGTTAAATGGGCAGTTCTTC; cdr3_aa: CASSVEGGLNGQFF
d_call: .; j_call: TRBJ1-2; clone_size: .; v_call: TRBV7-2; cdr3_length: 13; cdr3_nt: TGTGCCAGCAGCCCTAGCTGGGGGAATGGCTACACCTTC; cdr3_aa: CASSPSWGNGYTF
d_call: .; j_call: TRBJ2-1; clone_size: .; v_call: TRBV10-2; cdr3_length: 14; cdr3_nt: TGCGCCAGCACCTCTATGGGACCTTGGAATGAGCAGTTCTTC; cdr3_aa: CASTSMGPWNEQFF
d_call: TRBD1; j_call: TRBJ2-7; clone_size: .; v_call: TRBV6-1; cdr3_length: 15; cdr3_nt: TGTGCCAGCAGGTCGACAGGGGCTCCTACCTACGAGCAGTACTTC; cdr3_aa: CASRSTGAPTYEQYF
d_call: .; j_call: TRBJ1-3; clone_size: .; v_call: TRBV5-1; cdr3_length: 15; cdr3_nt: TGCGCCAGCAGCTGGGGCGGGGGGCCTGGAAACACCATATATTTT; cdr3_aa: CASSWGGGPGNTIYF
d_call: TRBD1; j_call: TRBJ1-2; clone_size: .; v_call: TRBV4-1; cdr3_length: 17; cdr3_nt: TGCGCCAGCAGCCCGAAGGATACAGGGGTTACTAACTATGGCTACACCTTC; cdr3_aa: CASSPKDTGVTNYGYTF
d_call: TRBD2; j_call: TRBJ2-1; clone_size: .; v_call: TRBV27; cdr3_length: 17; cdr3_nt: TGTGCCAGCCTAAAGCGACTAGCGGGAGGGCCATACAATGAGCAGTTCTTC; cdr3_aa: CASLKRLAGGPYNEQFF
d_call: TRBD2; j_call: TRBJ2-3; clone_size: .; v_call: TRBV25-1; cdr3_length: 16; cdr3_nt: TGTGCCAGCAGTGAAGCACCGGGGGGAGGTTCAGATACGCAGTATTTT; cdr3_aa: CASSEAPGGGSDTQYF
d_call: TRBD2; j_call: TRBJ2-5; clone_size: .; v_call: TRBV9; cdr3_length: 16; cdr3_nt: TGTGCCAGCAGCGTAGGGCTAGCGGGAGTCCAAGAGACCCAGTACTTC; cdr3_aa: CASSVGLAGVQETQYF
d_call: .; j_call: TRBJ1-2; clone_size: .; v_call: TRBV28; cdr3_length: 15; cdr3_nt: TGTGCCAGCAGTTCAGCTGCCGGGTACAACTATGGCTACACCTTC; cdr3_aa: CASSSAAGYNYGYTF
d_call: .; j_call: TRBJ2-3; clone_size: .; v_call: TRBV5-1; cdr3_length: 15; cdr3_nt: TGCGCCAGCAGCTTGGGGGCGGTAGTCGCAGATACGCAGTATTTT; cdr3_aa: CASSLGAVVADTQYF
d_call: TRBD2; j_call: TRBJ2-5; clone_size: .; v_call: TRBV28; cdr3_length: 14; cdr3_nt: TGTGCCAGCAGCCGAGCGGGAGGCGTGGAGACCCAGTACTTC; cdr3_aa: CASSRAGGVETQYF
d_call: .; j_call: TRBJ2-7; clone_size: once; v_call: TRBV6-1; cdr3_length: 16; cdr3_nt: TGTGCCAGCAGTGTATACTGGGGGGCGGTTAGCTACGAGCAGTACTTC; cdr3_aa: CASSVYWGAVSYEQYF
d_call: TRBD1; j_call: TRBJ1-2; clone_size: once; v_call: TRBV18; cdr3_length: 15; cdr3_nt: TGTGCCAGCTCACGAGGACAGGGTATCAGCTATGGCTACACCTTC; cdr3_aa: CASSRGQGISYGYTF
d_call: .; j_call: TRBJ1-1; clone_size: .; v_call: TRBV7-9; cdr3_length: 13; cdr3_nt: TGTGCCAGCAGCTTAGGGGGGTCCGCTGAAGCTTTCTTT; cdr3_aa: CASSLGGSAEAFF
d_call: .; j_call: TRBJ2-3; clone_size: .; v_call: TRBV4-2; cdr3_length: 17; cdr3_nt: TGTGCCAGCAGCCAAGGGCCCGCGGGTTCTAGCACAGATACGCAGTATTTT; cdr3_aa: CASSQGPAGSSTDTQYF
d_call: .; j_call: TRBJ2-3; clone_size: .; v_call: TRBV5-4; cdr3_length: 14; cdr3_nt: TGTGCGGCAGGTCGACAGAGAATCACAGATACGCAGTATTTT; cdr3_aa: CAAGRQRITDTQYF
d_call: .; j_call: TRBJ1-4; clone_size: .; v_call: TRBV5-8; cdr3_length: 15; cdr3_nt: TGTGCCAGCAGCGGTGACCCGGTAACTAATGAAAAACTGTTTTTT; cdr3_aa: CASSGDPVTNEKLFF
d_call: .; j_call: TRBJ2-1; clone_size: .; v_call: TRBV7-6; cdr3_length: 13; cdr3_nt: TGTGCCAGCAGCTTATTTTCGCTTGGCGAGCAGTTCTTC; cdr3_aa: CASSLFSLGEQFF
d_call: TRBD2; j_call: TRBJ2-1; clone_size: .; v_call: TRBV5-1; cdr3_length: 15; cdr3_nt: TGCGCCAGCAGGGTCAGCGGGATCTCCTACAATGAGCAGTTCTTC; cdr3_aa: CASRVSGISYNEQFF
d_call: TRBD1; j_call: TRBJ1-3; clone_size: once; v_call: TRBV9; cdr3_length: 15; cdr3_nt: TGTGCCAGCGACAGGGGCTTGAGCTCTGGAAACACCATATATTTT; cdr3_aa: CASDRGLSSGNTIYF
d_call: TRBD1; j_call: TRBJ1-1; clone_size: .; v_call: TRBV7-9; cdr3_length: 12; cdr3_nt: TGTGCCAGCAGCCTGTTTACAGGGGGAGCTTTCTTT; cdr3_aa: CASSLFTGGAFF
d_call: .; j_call: TRBJ2-7; clone_size: .; v_call: TRBV2; cdr3_length: 14; cdr3_nt: TGTGCCAGCAGTGATCCCGGGCCTTCCTACGAGCAGTACTTC; cdr3_aa: CASSDPGPSYEQYF